The 18 T cell receptor beta chains in this list originate from one sample, sequenced in a study of blood T cell repertoires in COVID-19. Repertoires were generated with immunoSEQ multiplex PCR, while TCRdb's copy carries only in-frame clones and drops some. Of 400,000 to 500,000 clones listed, over 75% were seen once; the top ten hold 1.5% to 2%. The specimen sequenced was PBMCs or T cells enriched from blood (not recorded which). Receptors originate from a woman aged 40 to 50 who had recovered from COVID-19.

The chain has TRBV19 and TRBJ2-4, with 14 positions matching TRBD2. The V segment lost 1 base and the J segment 10 bases; nucleotides outside the gene matches: 9. The CDR3 is 17 amino acids. The germline V gene has CDR1 LNHDA and CDR2 SQIVND (reference sequence). The CDR3 bases are TGTGCCAGTAGTATAGGTGGGACTAGCGGGAGTAAGAGTATTCAGTACTTC. This codes for CASSIGGTSGSKSIQYF. Using reference TRBV19 and TRBJ2-4 for the parts outside the CDR3, the full variable domain is DGGITQSPKYLFRKEGQNVTLSCEQNLNHDAMYWYRQDPGQGLRLIYYSQIVNDFQKGDIAEGYSVSREKKESFPLTVTSAQKNPTAFYLCASSIGGTSGSKSIQYFGAGTRLSVL.

The V and J genes are TRBV15 and TRBJ2-1, with 7 bases fitting TRBD1. From germline, CDR1 is LNHNV and CDR2 YYDKDF (reference sequence). Trimming at V came to 1 base and at J to 2 bases, leaving 11 bases not matched to a gene. This CDR3 has 18 residues. The CDR3 DNA sequence: TGTGCCACCAGCAGAGTCCCCCCTAGGCAGGGGGCCTACAATGAGCAGTTCTTC. Translating gives CATSRVPPRQGAYNEQFF. Filled out from reference TRBV15 and TRBJ2-1, the complete variable domain reads DAMVIQNPRYQVTQFGKPVTLSCSQTLNHNVMYWYQQKSSQAPKLLFHYYDKDFNNEADTPDNFQSRRPNTSFCFLDIRSPGLGDTAMYLCATSRVPPRQGAYNEQFFGPGTRLTVL.

This clone showed up just once. The CDR3 is CASSQELSREGLSTQQYF. As DNA, the CDR3 is TGTGCCAGCAGCCAAGAGCTATCGCGGGAGGGCCTTTCTACGCAGCAGTACTTC. This chain links TRBV4-2 with TRBJ2-7; 9 positions agree with TRBD2. With 0 bases clipped from V and 8 bases from J, the junction kept 17 bases outside the gene matches. Germline loops: CDR1 LGHNA, CDR2 YNFKEQ. The CDR3 runs 18 residues.

The chain combines TRBV5-1 with TRBJ2-1; TRBD2 matches 12 bases. The CDR3 has 17 amino acids. The trim removed 3 bases at V and 8 bases at J, leaving 12 bases unmatched. Per germline, CDR1 SGHRS and CDR2 YFSETQ. The CDR3, as DNA: TGCGCCAGCAGCTCCAGGCTCCGACTAGCGGGAGTTGATGAGCAGTTCTTC. Translating it yields CASSSRLRLAGVDEQFF. The variable domain in full, completed from reference TRBV5-1 and TRBJ2-1, reads KAGVTQTPRYLIKTRGQQVTLSCSPISGHRSVSWYQQTPGQGLQFLFEYFSETQRNKGNFPGRFSGRQFSNSRSEMNVSTLELGDSALYLCASSSRLRLAGVDEQFFGPGTRLTVL.

This chain joins TRBV30 and TRBJ1-2; D is unresolved. V lost 0 bases, J lost 5 bases, and 7 bases lay in between. CDR1 and CDR2 from the germline V gene are GTSNPN and SVGIG (reference sequence). This CDR3 spans 12 amino acids. CDR3 region: CAWSVFSYGYTF. CDR3 nucleotides: TGTGCCTGGAGTGTATTCTCGTATGGCTACACCTTC.

This clone was counted a single time. The chain carries TRBV7-2 and TRBJ1-1; TRBD1 might be the D (6 bases). The CDR3 is 14 residues long. Between the trimmed V and J ends, which lost 5 bases and 0 bases, there was a span of 10 bases. Germline loops: CDR1 SGHTA, CDR2 FQGNSA. As DNA, the CDR3 is TGTGCCAGCAGCCTGGGACAAATGAACACTGAAGCTTTCTTT. This gives the protein CASSLGQMNTEAFF.

The genes are TRBV7-9 and TRBJ2-7; D gene ambiguous. CDR1 is SEHNR, CDR2 FQNEAQ, per germline (reference sequence). The V end was cut by 2 bases, the J end by 4 bases, with 12 bases between. CDR3 size: 14 residues. CDR3 nucleotide sequence: TGTGCCAGCAGCTTAAGCCCTGTGAGATACGAGCAGTACTTC. Protein product: CASSLSPVRYEQYF.

The chain employs TRBV6-5 and TRBJ2-2; D gene ambiguous. V was clipped by 8 bases and J by 1 base, with 8 bases between them. CDR3 length equals 13 residues. The germline gives CDR1 MNHEY, CDR2 SVGAGI. In DNA form, the CDR3 reads TGTGCCAGCGAGTCCCAGAACACCGGGGAGCTGTTTTTT. Encoded protein: CASESQNTGELFF.

This clone was counted between two and nine times. V gene TRBV27 combines with J gene TRBJ2-1; tentatively, D is TRBD1 (5 bases). With 0 bases removed from V and 6 bases from J, the gap between germline ends came to 6 bases. The CDR3 is 13 amino acids. The germline V gene encodes CDR1 MNHEY and CDR2 SMNVEV (reference sequence). This CDR3 is CASSLSGVNEQFF. The DNA of the CDR3 is TGTGCCAGCAGTTTATCAGGGGTCAATGAGCAGTTCTTC.

The chain employs TRBV6-5 and TRBJ1-2, with 7 nucleotides matching TRBD1. The V gene end was trimmed by 6 bases and the J gene end by 3 bases; junction bases not matched to a gene: 1. Germline V gives CDR1 MNHEY, CDR2 SVGAGI. This CDR3 has 12 residues. The CDR3 loop reads CASRGTDYGYTF. DNA of the CDR3: TGTGCCAGCAGGGGGACAGACTATGGCTACACCTTC.

The chain recombines TRBV4-3 with TRBJ1-2; D might be TRBD1 (5 bases). Trimming removed 0 bases at V and 4 bases at J, with 12 bases between. This CDR3 is 15 amino acids long. Germline CDR1 is LGHNA and CDR2 is YSLEER. The CDR3 is CASSQDLGRAYGYTF. The CDR3 bases are TGCGCCAGCAGCCAAGATCTTGGCAGGGCCTATGGCTACACCTTC.

In its sample, this clone was seen once. This rearrangement joins TRBV30 to TRBJ1-1; TRBD1 agrees at 7 bases. The length of the CDR3 is 12 residues. Germline loops: CDR1 GTSNPN, CDR2 SVGIG (reference sequence). Trimming at V came to 4 bases and at J to 7 bases, leaving 6 bases not matched to a gene. The CDR3 loop reads CAWTRWDSEAFF. The CDR3 bases are TGTGCCTGGACGAGGTGGGACAGTGAAGCTTTCTTT.

This sequence joins TRBV5-1 and TRBJ2-1, with D perhaps TRBD2 (6 bases). The length of the CDR3 is 15 residues. The germline V and J ends were trimmed by 2 bases and 14 bases, with 23 bases remaining between them. Germline V lookup: CDR1 SGHRS, CDR2 YFSETQ. The DNA for the CDR3 is TGCGCCAGCAGCTTCACAAAGCCGGCGGGACCATGGGAGTTCTTC. It codes for CASSFTKPAGPWEFF.

The chain couples TRBV7-9 to TRBJ2-7, with D tentatively TRBD2 (6 bases). Germline values: CDR1 SEHNR, CDR2 FQNEAQ (reference sequence). The CDR3 is 14 amino acids. Trimming stripped 5 bases from V and 2 bases from J, with 13 bases between. The DNA for the CDR3 is TGTGCCAGCAGCCGCCACGGGGGTCCCTACGAGCAGTACTTC. Residues: CASSRHGGPYEQYF.

This clone turned up a few times. The chain recombines TRBV21-1 with TRBJ1-1; the D call of TRBD1 is as the table states it, not checked on the DNA. TRBV21-1 corresponds to a pseudogene. This CDR3 region has 12 residues. Written as DNA, the CDR3 is TGTGCCAGCATCCTTTGGGACAGGGGAGCTTTCTTT. As protein: CASILWDRGAFF.

This rearrangement joins TRBV27 to TRBJ1-4; D is unresolved. Trimming left V 2 bases short and J 2 bases short, with 9 bases between. Germline V gene sequence: CDR1 MNHEY, CDR2 SMNVEV (reference sequence). CDR3 length equals 15 residues. DNA for the CDR3: TGTGCCAGCAGTTTACTGGCAGTCACTAATGAAAAACTGTTTTTT. Translation: CASSLLAVTNEKLFF. Full variable domain (remainder filled in from reference TRBV27 and TRBJ1-4): EAQVTQNPRYLITVTGKKLTVTCSQNMNHEYMSWYRQDPGLGLRQIYYSMNVEVTDKGDVPEGYKVSRKEKRNFPLILESPSPNQTSLYFCASSLLAVTNEKLFFGSGTQLSVL.

This rearrangement joins TRBV3-1 (or the pseudogene TRBV3-2) to TRBJ2-2; a weak D match, TRBD2 (5 bases). CDR1 LGHDT and CDR2 YNNKEL come from the germline V gene (reference sequence). The CDR3 has 17 residues. Trimming removed 1 base at V and 6 bases at J, with 18 bases between. In nucleotides, the CDR3 is TGTGCCAGCAGCCAAGCCCCGTCGAGGGTTCAGGCCGGGGAGCTGTTTTTT. It translates to CASSQAPSRVQAGELFF.

The V call is TRBV27, the J call TRBJ2-1; 9 bases line up with TRBD2. The CDR3 is 15 residues long. V trimming: 0 bases; J trimming: 5 bases; junction bases outside the gene matches: 2. In germline, CDR1 is MNHEY, CDR2 SMNVEV (reference sequence). CDR3 in DNA: TGTGCCAGCAGTTTATCCACTAGCGGGCACAATGAGCAGTTCTTC. Protein sequence: CASSLSTSGHNEQFF.